These 13 T cell receptor beta chains were sequenced from one sample in a study of T cell changes during pregnancy in multiple sclerosis. The repertoire was sequenced with immunoSEQ multiplex PCR; TCRdb's copy has only in-frame clones and lacks some. The sample lists 30,000 to 45,000 clones, 75% to 95% occurring once. This specimen consisted of CD8+ T cells from peripheral blood mononuclear cells, obtained after pregnancy. The receptors here all came from a female donor with multiple sclerosis, enrolled in a pregnancy study.

The V gene is TRBV2, the J gene TRBJ2-5, with 9 bases aligning to TRBD2. V gave up 2 bases and J gave up 3 bases; unmatched junction bases: 4. This CDR3 spans 15 amino acids. Looked up from germline, CDR1 is SNHLY and CDR2 is FYNNEI. CDR3 coding DNA: TGTGCCAGCAGTGAACTCGGCGGGGGGGAAGAGACCCAGTACTTC. Amino acids: CASSELGGGEETQYF.

The chain joins TRBV15 to TRBJ2-7, with D unclear. The V end lost 0 bases, the J end lost 6 bases, and 9 bases lay between the germline ends. The CDR3 loop spans 13 amino acids. Per germline, CDR1 LNHNV and CDR2 YYDKDF (reference sequence). As DNA, the CDR3 is TGTGCCACCAGCAGAGACGAGGTTAGCGAGCAGTACTTC. Residues: CATSRDEVSEQYF.

V is TRBV30 and J is TRBJ1-1; no firm D call. The V and J ends lost 1 base and 6 bases respectively, with 6 bases between them. The germline gives CDR1 GTSNPN, CDR2 SVGIG (reference sequence). This CDR3 region has 11 residues. In DNA form, the CDR3 reads TGTGCCTGGAGTGGAGGAGCTGAAGCTTTCTTT. This translates into CAWSGGAEAFF.

The CDR3 spells CASSFRIAGYNEQFF. The DNA for the CDR3 is TGTGCCAGCAGTTTTAGAATAGCGGGGTACAATGAGCAGTTCTTC. The V and J genes are TRBV27 and TRBJ2-1, with TRBD2 matching 8 bases. CDR1 and CDR2 from the germline V gene are MNHEY and SMNVEV (reference sequence). The CDR3 loop spans 15 amino acids. The junction had 5 bases not matched to a gene; V was cut back by 3 bases and J by 4 bases.

The chain carries TRBV11-2 and TRBJ1-5; D is uncertain. CDR3 length: 14 amino acids. Looked up from germline, CDR1 is SGHAT and CDR2 is FQNNGV. V lost 0 bases and J lost 7, with 10 bases in between. The CDR3 DNA sequence: TGTGCCAGCAGCTTAGATCGAGTTAAGCAGCCCCAGCATTTT. This encodes CASSLDRVKQPQHF.

The V and J genes are TRBV19 and TRBJ2-5, with TRBD1 as a possible D gene (6 bases). Germline V gene sequence: CDR1 LNHDA, CDR2 SQIVND (reference sequence). Between the trimmed V and J ends, which lost 3 bases and 5 bases, there was a span of 10 bases. The CDR3 spans 13 residues. CDR3 nucleotides: TGTGCCAGTAGTATCACAGGGCCGGAGACCCAGTACTTC. This encodes CASSITGPETQYF.

The table lists this clone with a count of one. The genes are TRBV7-9 and TRBJ2-1; 9 bases are shared with TRBD2. This CDR3 contains 18 residues. The trim removed 5 bases at V and 3 bases at J, leaving 14 bases unmatched. From germline, CDR1 is SEHNR and CDR2 FQNEAQ (reference sequence). CDR3 sequence (DNA): TGTGCCAGCAGCCCCGCGGGCTTCTCTAGCGGGGTCTACAATGAGCAGTTCTTC. This translates into CASSPAGFSSGVYNEQFF.

The chain couples TRBV6-1 to TRBJ2-1; 9 nucleotides agree with TRBD2. The length of the CDR3 is 15 residues. The ends lost 7 bases at V and 5 bases at J; junction bases unmatched: 9. CDR1 and CDR2 from the germline V gene are MNHNS and SASEGT. The CDR3 sequence: CASMMTSGSNNEQFF. The CDR3 bases are TGTGCCAGCATGATGACTAGCGGCTCTAACAATGAGCAGTTCTTC.

The chain uses TRBV5-6 and TRBJ1-2; D gene unclear. Trimming left V 0 bases short and J 5 bases short, with 11 bases between. Looked up from germline, CDR1 is SGHDT and CDR2 is YYEEEE. The CDR3 loop spans 14 amino acids. In DNA form, the CDR3 reads TGTGCCAGCAGCTTGGTAACAGTAGCGTATGGCTACACCTTC. Protein: CASSLVTVAYGYTF.

The chain recombines TRBV30 with TRBJ2-1; the match to TRBD2 covers 13 bases. V shed 3 bases and J 6 bases; nucleotides not matched to a gene: 8. The CDR3 length is 16 residues. Germline V gene lookup returns CDR1 GTSNPN and CDR2 SVGIG (reference sequence). The chain's CDR3 is CAWSPPGLAGFNEQFF. CDR3 bases: TGTGCCTGGAGCCCCCCGGGACTAGCGGGATTCAATGAGCAGTTCTTC.

The V and J genes are TRBV7-9 and TRBJ1-1, with D unresolved. The CDR3 has 15 residues. With 1 base removed from V and 5 bases from J, the gap between germline ends came to 14 bases. The germline V gene has CDR1 SEHNR and CDR2 FQNEAQ (reference sequence). CDR3 sequence (DNA): TGTGCCAGCAGCTTAGTCGGGAAGTGGGTAACTGAAGCTTTCTTT. Translating it yields CASSLVGKWVTEAFF.

The chain combines TRBV11-2 with TRBJ2-5, with TRBD2 as a possible D gene (6 bases). The CDR3 runs to 17 residues. V lost 5 bases, J lost 3 bases, and 22 bases lay in between. Germline loops: CDR1 SGHAT, CDR2 FQNNGV. Written as DNA, the CDR3 is TGTGCCAGCAGCCCCCGCCATGGGCGGGGCCTCAAAGAGACCCAGTACTTC. It is translated as CASSPRHGRGLKETQYF.

This clone was recorded once. The chain combines TRBV2 with TRBJ1-2; D gene unclear. Per germline, CDR1 SNHLY and CDR2 FYNNEI. V shed 3 bases and J shed 3 bases, with 14 bases lying between them. The CDR3 runs 15 residues. This CDR3 reads CASSEFTGSDYGYTF. The CDR3 DNA reads TGTGCCAGCAGTGAGTTCACGGGGTCTGACTATGGCTACACCTTC.